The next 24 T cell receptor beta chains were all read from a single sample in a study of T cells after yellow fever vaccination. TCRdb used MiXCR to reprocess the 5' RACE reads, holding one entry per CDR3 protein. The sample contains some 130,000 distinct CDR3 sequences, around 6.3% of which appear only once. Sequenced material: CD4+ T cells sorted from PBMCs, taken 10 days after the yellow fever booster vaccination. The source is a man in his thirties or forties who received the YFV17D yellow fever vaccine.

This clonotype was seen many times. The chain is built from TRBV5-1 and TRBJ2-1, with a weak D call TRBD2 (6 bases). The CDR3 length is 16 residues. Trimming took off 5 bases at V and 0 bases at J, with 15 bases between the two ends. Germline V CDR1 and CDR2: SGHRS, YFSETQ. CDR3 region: CASRRLAWSSYNEQFF. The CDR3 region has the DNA TGCGCCAGCAGGCGCCTAGCGTGGAGCTCCTACAATGAGCAGTTCTTC.

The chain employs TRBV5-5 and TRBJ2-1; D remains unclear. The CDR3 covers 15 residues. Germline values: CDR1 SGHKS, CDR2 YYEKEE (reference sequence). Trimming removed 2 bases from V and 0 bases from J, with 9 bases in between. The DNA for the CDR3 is TGTGCCAGCAGCTTTACTTCAAGCTCCTACAATGAGCAGTTCTTC. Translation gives CASSFTSSSYNEQFF.

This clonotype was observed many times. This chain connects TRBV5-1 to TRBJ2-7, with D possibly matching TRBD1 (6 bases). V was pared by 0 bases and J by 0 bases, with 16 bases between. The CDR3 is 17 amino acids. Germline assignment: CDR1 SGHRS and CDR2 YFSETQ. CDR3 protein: CASSLGGGRGSSYEQYF. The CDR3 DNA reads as TGCGCCAGCAGCTTGGGCGGCGGCAGGGGAAGCTCCTACGAGCAGTACTTC.

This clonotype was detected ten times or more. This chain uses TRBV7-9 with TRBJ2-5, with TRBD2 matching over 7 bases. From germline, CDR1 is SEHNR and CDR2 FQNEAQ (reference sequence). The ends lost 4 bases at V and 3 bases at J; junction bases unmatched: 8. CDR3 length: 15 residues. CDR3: CASSSREGAKETQYF. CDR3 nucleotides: TGTGCCAGCAGCTCCAGGGAGGGAGCAAAAGAGACCCAGTACTTC.

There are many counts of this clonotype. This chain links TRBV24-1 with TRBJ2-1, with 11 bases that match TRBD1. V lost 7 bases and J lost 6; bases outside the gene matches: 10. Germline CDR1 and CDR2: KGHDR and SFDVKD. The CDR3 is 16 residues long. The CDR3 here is CATRASPGQGGNEQFF. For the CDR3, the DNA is TGTGCCACCAGGGCCTCCCCGGGACAGGGGGGCAATGAGCAGTTCTTC.

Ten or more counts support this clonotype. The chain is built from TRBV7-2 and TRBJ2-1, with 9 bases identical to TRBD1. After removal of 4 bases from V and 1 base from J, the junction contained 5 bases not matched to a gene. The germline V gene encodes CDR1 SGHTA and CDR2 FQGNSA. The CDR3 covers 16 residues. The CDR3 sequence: CASSSTGGISYNEQFF. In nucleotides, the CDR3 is TGTGCCAGCAGCTCGACAGGGGGTATTTCCTACAATGAGCAGTTCTTC.

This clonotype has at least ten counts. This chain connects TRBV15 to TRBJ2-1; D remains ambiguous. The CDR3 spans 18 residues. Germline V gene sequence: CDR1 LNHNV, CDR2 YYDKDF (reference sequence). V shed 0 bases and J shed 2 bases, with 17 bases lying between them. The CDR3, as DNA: TGTGCCACCAGCAGAGATTCAACTGCAGGCCCGACCTACAATGAGCAGTTCTTC. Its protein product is CATSRDSTAGPTYNEQFF.

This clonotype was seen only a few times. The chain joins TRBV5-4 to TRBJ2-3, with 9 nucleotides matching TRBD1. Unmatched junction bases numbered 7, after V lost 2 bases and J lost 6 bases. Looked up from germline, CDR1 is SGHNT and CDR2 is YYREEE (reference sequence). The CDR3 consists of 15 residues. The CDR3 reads CASSFGTGIMDTQYF. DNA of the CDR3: TGTGCCAGCAGCTTCGGGACAGGGATAATGGATACGCAGTATTTT.

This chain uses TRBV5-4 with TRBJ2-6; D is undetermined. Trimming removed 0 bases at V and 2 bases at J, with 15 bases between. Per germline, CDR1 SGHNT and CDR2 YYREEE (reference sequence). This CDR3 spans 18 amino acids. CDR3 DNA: TGTGCCAGCAGCTTGGGCGGTGTTGGCGTCCCTGGGGCCAACGTCCTGACTTTC. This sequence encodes CASSLGGVGVPGANVLTF. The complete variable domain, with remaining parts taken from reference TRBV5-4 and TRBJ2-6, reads ETGVTQSPTHLIKTRGQQVTLRCSSQSGHNTVSWYQQALGQGPQFIFQYYREEENGRGNFPPRFSGLQFPNYSSELNVNALELDDSALYLCASSLGGVGVPGANVLTFGAGSRLTVL.

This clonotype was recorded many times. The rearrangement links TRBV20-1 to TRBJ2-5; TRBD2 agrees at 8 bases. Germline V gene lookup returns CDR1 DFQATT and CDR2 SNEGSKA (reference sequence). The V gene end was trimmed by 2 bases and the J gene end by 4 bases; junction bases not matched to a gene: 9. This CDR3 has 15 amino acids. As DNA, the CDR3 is TGCAGTGCTAGAAACTCCGCGGGGGGTGGAGAGACCCAGTACTTC. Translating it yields CSARNSAGGGETQYF.

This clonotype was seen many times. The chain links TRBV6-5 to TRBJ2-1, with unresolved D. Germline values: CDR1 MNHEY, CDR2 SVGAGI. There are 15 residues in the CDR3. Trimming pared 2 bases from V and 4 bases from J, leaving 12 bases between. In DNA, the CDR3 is TGTGCCAGCAGTTACGGACGTTATTCTTACAATGAGCAGTTCTTC. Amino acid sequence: CASSYGRYSYNEQFF.

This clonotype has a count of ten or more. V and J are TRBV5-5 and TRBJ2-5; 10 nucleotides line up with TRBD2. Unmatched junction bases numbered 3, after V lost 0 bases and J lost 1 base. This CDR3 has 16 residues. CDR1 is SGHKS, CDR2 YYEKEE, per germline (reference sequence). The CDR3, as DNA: TGTGCCAGCAGCTTGGGGGTAGCGGGAGGCCAAGAGACCCAGTACTTC. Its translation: CASSLGVAGGQETQYF. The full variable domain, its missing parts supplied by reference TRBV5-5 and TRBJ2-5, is DAGVTQSPTHLIKTRGQQVTLRCSPISGHKSVSWYQQVLGQGPQFIFQYYEKEERGRGNFPDRFSARQFPNYSSELNVNALLLGDSALYLCASSLGVAGGQETQYFGPGTRLLVL.

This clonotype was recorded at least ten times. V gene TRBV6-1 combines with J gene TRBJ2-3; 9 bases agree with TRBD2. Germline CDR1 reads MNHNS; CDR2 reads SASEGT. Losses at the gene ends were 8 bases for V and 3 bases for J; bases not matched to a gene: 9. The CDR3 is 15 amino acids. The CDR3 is CASSDGAGGTDTQYF. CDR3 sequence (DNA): TGTGCCAGCTCTGATGGGGCGGGAGGGACAGATACGCAGTATTTT.

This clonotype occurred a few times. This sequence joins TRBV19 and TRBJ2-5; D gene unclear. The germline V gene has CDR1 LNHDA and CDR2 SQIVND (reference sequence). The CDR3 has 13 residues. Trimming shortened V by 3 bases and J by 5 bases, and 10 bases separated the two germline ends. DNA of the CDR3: TGTGCCAGTAGTATTAATAAGGTGGAGACCCAGTACTTC. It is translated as CASSINKVETQYF.

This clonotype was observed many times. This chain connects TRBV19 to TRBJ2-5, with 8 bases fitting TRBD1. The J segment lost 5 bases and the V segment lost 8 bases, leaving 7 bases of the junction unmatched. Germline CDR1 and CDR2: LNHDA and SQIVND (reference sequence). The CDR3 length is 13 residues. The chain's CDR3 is CASSAGGYETQYF. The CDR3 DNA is TGTGCCAGTTCTGCAGGGGGCTATGAGACCCAGTACTTC. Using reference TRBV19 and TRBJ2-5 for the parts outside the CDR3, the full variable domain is DGGITQSPKYLFRKEGQNVTLSCEQNLNHDAMYWYRQDPGQGLRLIYYSQIVNDFQKGDIAEGYSVSREKKESFPLTVTSAQKNPTAFYLCASSAGGYETQYFGPGTRLLVL.

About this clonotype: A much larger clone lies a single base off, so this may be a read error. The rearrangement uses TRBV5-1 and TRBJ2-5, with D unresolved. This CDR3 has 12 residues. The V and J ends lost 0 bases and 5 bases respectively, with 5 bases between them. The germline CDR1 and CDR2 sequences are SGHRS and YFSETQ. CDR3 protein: CASSLDSETQYF. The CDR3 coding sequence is TGCGCCAGCAGCTTGGATTCGGAGACCCAGTACTTC.

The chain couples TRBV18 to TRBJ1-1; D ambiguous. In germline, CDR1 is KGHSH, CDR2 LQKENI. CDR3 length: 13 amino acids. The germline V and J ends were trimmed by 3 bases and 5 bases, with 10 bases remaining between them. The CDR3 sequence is CASSPTGWTEAFF. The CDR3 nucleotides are TGTGCCAGCTCACCTACCGGATGGACTGAAGCTTTCTTT.

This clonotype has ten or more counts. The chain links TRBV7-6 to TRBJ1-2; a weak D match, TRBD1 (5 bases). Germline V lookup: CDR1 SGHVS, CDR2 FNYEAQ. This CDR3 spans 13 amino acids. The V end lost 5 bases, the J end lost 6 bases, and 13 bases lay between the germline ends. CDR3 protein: CASSTPSGHGYTF. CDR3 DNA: TGTGCCAGCAGCACACCATCAGGGCATGGCTACACCTTC.

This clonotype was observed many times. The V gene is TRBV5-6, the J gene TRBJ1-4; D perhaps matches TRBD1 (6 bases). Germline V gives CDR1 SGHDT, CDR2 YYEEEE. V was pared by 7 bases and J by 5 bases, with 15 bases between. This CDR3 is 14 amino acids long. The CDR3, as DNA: TGTGCCAGCGGATACAGGGAGGTGAATGAAAAACTGTTTTTT. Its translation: CASGYREVNEKLFF.

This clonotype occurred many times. The CDR3 is CASSYQLAGFTDTQYF. In DNA, the CDR3 is TGTGCCAGCAGTTACCAACTAGCGGGCTTCACAGATACGCAGTATTTT. V is TRBV6-5 and J is TRBJ2-3; TRBD2 aligns across 9 bases. The CDR3 covers 16 residues. Trimming removed 2 bases from V and 2 bases from J; junction bases left unmatched: 5. Germline CDR1 reads MNHEY; CDR2 reads SVGAGI.

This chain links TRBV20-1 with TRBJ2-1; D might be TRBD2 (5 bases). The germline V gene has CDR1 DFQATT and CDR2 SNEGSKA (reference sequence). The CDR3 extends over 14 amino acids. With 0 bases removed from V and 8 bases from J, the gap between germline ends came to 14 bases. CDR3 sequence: CSARERTVTHEQFF. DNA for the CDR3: TGCAGTGCTAGAGAGAGGACTGTCACCCATGAGCAGTTCTTC.

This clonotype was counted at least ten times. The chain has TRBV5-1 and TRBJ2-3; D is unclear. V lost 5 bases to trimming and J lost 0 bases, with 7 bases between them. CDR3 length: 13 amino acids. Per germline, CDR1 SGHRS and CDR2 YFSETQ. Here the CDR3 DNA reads TGCGCCAGCAGTATTTTTAGCACAGATACGCAGTATTTT. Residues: CASSIFSTDTQYF.

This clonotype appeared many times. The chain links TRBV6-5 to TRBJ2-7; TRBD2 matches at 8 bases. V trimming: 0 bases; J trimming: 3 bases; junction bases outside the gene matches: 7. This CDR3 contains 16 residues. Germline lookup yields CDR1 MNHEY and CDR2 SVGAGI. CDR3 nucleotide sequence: TGTGCCAGCAGTTACTCTGCGGGAGGACGAGACTACGAGCAGTACTTC. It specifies CASSYSAGGRDYEQYF.

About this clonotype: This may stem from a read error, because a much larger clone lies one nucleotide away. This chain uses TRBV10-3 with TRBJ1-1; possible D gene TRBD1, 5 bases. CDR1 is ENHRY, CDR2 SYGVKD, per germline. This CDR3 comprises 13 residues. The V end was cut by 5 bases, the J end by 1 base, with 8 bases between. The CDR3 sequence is CAISLQENTEAFF. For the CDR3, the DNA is TGTGCCATCAGTTTACAGGAGAACACTGAAGCTTTCTTT.